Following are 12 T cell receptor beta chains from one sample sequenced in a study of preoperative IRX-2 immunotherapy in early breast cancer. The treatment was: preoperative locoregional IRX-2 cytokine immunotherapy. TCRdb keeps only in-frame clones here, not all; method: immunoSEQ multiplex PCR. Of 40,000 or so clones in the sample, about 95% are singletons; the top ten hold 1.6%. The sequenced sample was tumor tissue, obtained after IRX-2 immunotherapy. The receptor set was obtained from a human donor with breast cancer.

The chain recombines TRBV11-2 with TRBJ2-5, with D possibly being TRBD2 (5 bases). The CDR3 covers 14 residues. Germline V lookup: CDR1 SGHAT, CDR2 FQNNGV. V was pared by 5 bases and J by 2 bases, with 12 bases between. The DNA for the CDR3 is TGTGCCAGCAGCCCCAGGACTTTACAAGAGACCCAGTACTTC. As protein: CASSPRTLQETQYF. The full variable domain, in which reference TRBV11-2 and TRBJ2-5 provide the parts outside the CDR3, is EAGVAQSPRYKIIEKRQSVAFWCNPISGHATLYWYQQILGQGPKLLIQFQNNGVVDDSQLPKDRFSAERLKGVDSTLKIQPAKLEDSAVYLCASSPRTLQETQYFGPGTRLLVL.

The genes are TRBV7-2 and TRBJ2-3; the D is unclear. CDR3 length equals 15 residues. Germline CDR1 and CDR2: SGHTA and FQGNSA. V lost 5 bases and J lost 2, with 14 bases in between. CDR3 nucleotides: TGTGCCAGCAGCGTCTTGCAGACCTCCACAGATACGCAGTATTTT. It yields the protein CASSVLQTSTDTQYF. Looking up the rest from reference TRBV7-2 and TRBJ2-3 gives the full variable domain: GAGVSQSPSNKVTEKGKDVELRCDPISGHTALYWYRQSLGQGLEFLIYFQGNSAPDKSGLPSDRFSAERTGGSVSTLTIQRTQQEDSAVYLCASSVLQTSTDTQYFGPGTRLTVL.

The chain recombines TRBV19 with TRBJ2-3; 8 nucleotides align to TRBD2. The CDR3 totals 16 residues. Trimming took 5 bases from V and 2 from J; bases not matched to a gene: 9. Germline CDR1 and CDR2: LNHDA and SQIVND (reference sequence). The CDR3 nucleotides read TGTGCCAGTAGTCACCGAGCGGGGGTGTTCACAGATACGCAGTATTTT. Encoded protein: CASSHRAGVFTDTQYF.

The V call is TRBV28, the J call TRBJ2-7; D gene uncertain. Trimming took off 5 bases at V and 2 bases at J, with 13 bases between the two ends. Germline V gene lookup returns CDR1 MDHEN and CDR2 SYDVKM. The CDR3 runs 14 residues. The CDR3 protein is CASSVLDLPYEQYF. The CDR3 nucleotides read TGTGCCAGCAGTGTCCTAGACCTACCCTACGAGCAGTACTTC.

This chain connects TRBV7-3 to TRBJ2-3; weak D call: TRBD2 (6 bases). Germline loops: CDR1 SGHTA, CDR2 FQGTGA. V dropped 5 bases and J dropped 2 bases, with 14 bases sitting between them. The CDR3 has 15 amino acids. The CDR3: CASSVGGDYTDTQYF. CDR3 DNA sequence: TGTGCCAGCAGCGTCGGGGGAGACTACACAGATACGCAGTATTTT. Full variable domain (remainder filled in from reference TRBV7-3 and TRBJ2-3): GAGVSQTPSNKVTEKGKYVELRCDPISGHTALYWYRQSLGQGPEFLIYFQGTGAADDSGLPNDRFFAVRPEGSVSTLKIQRTERGDSAVYLCASSVGGDYTDTQYFGPGTRLTVL.

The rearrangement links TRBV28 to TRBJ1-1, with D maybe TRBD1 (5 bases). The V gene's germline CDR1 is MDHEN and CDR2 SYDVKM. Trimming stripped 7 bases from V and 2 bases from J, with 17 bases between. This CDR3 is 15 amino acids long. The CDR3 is CASIFGGYGNTEAFF. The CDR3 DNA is TGTGCCAGCATTTTTGGGGGGTACGGAAACACTGAAGCTTTCTTT.

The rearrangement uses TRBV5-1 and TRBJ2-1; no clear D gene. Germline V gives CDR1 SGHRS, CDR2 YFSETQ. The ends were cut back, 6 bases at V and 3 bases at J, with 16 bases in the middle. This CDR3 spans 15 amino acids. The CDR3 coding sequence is TGCGCCAGCACCCCCCTGGGGAAGAACTACAATGAGCAGTTCTTC. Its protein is CASTPLGKNYNEQFF.

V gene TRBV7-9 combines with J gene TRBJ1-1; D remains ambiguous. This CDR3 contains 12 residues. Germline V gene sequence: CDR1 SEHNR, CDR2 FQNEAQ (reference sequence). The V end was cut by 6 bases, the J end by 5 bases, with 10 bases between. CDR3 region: CASSLRGTEAFF. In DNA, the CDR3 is TGTGCCAGCAGTTTACGGGGAACTGAAGCTTTCTTT.

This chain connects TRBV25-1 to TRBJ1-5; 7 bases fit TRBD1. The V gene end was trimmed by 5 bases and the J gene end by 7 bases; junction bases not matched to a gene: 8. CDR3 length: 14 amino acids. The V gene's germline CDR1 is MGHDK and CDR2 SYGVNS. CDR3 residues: CASSKTGQGQPQHF. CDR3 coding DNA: TGTGCCAGCAGTAAGACAGGGCAGGGACAGCCCCAGCATTTT.

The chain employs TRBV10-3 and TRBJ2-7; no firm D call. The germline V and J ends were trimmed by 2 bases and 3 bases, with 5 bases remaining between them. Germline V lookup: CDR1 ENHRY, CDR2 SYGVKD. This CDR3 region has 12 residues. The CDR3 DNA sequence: TGTGCCATCAGTGAGGGCGGCTACGAGCAGTACTTC. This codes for CAISEGGYEQYF.

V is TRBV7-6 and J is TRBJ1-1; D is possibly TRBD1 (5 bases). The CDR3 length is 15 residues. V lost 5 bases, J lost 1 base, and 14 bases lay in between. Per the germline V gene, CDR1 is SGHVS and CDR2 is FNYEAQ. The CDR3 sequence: CASSAMGGGNTEAFF. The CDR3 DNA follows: TGTGCCAGCAGCGCGATGGGGGGTGGGAACACTGAAGCTTTCTTT.

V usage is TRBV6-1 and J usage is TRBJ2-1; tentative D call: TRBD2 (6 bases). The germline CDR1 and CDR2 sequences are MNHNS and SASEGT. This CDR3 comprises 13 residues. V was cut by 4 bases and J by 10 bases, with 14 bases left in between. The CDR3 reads CASSGSGTLEQFF. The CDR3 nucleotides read TGTGCCAGCAGTGGTTCCGGGACTCTAGAGCAGTTCTTC.